The T cell receptor (beta chain) under discussion was sequenced for a study of T cell clusters in autoimmune cytopenias. Each sample's input was 200 to 250 ng genomic DNA, about 38,000 genome equivalents. This CDR3 contains 16 residues. Germline CDR1 and CDR2: SSHAT and FNYEAQ (reference sequence). Multiplex touch-down PCR amplified TRB using TRB-A and TRB-B pools in one tube. Each CDR3 protein gets one entry in TCRdb, which reprocessed the multiplex PCR reads and gives no DNA. The listing contains thousands of distinct CDR3 sequences. The TCR comes from a human donor with an autoimmune cytopenia or autoimmune hepatitis (not recorded which). The specimen sequenced was peripheral blood. The V call is TRBV7-7, the J call TRBJ2-2. The CDR3 loop is CASSLPGGANTGELFF.